This T cell receptor beta chain was captured by sequencing in a study of early T cells in non-severe SARS-CoV-2 infection. Across the study: Whole-blood bulk RNA, unsorted, was sequenced, and chains were unpaired.

Unique molecular identifiers were attached to individual cDNA molecules. Using its own MiXCR run on the 5' RACE reads, TCRdb lists one record per CDR3 protein. The table includes 70,000 or so distinct CDR3 sequences, roughly an eighth detected once. The germline V gene has CDR1 SGDLS and CDR2 YYNGEE. The CDR3 runs to 15 residues. After removal of 3 bases from V and 6 bases from J, the junction contained 11 bases not matched to a gene. Many counts were recorded for this clonotype. The sample was whole blood. The source is an adult who was a healthcare worker with PCR-confirmed SARS-CoV-2 infection or an uninfected control (not recorded which). The chain links TRBV9 to TRBJ2-7; TRBD1 matches 8 bases. In DNA, the CDR3 is TGTGCCAGCAGCGACCGACCGACAGGGGATTGCGAGCAGTACTTC. Translated: CASSDRPTGDCEQYF. The whole variable domain, remainder taken from reference TRBV9 and TRBJ2-7, is DSGVTQTPKHLITATGQRVTLRCSPRSGDLSVYWYQQSLDQGLQFLIQYYNGEERAKGNILERFSAQQFPDLHSELNLSSLELGDSALYFCASSDRPTGDCEQYFGPGTRLTVT.